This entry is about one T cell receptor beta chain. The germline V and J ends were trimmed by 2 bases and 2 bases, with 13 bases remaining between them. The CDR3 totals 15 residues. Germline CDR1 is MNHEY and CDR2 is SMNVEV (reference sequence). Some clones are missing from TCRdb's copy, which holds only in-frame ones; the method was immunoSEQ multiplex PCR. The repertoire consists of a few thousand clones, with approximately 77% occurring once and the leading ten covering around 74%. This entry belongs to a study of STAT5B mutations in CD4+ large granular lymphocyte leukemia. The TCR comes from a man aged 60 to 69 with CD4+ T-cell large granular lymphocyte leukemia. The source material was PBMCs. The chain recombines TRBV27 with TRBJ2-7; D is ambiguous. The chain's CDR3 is CASSLVPDSTYEQYF. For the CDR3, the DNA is TGTGCCAGCAGTTTAGTCCCGGATAGCACCTACGAGCAGTACTTC.